This T cell receptor (beta chain) was profiled in a study of cytomegalovirus exposure and HLA in healthy donors. Study-wide background: The same platform as the approximately 730 first-cohort repertoires was used for the roughly 130 validation repertoires, a later analysis reported. General study findings and limits: Listed as cytomegalovirus-associated were 150 to 200 TCR beta chains. A few chains linked to CMV were shown in vitro to be specific for CMV antigens. Clusters of TCRs from the first cohort tended to co-occur in the 95 to 150 validation repertoires (as a later analysis found).

The protocol was immunoSEQ multiplex PCR, while the TCRdb copy is restricted to in-frame clones and leaves out a portion. Of about 49,000 clones in the sample, 85% to 95% were seen once. CDR1 MNHEY and CDR2 SVGAGI come from the germline V gene. Trimming pared 2 bases from V and 4 bases from J, leaving 11 bases between. The CDR3 is 14 amino acids. About this clone itself: Its specificity is unknown.

The V gene is TRBV6-5, the J gene TRBJ1-1; D is ambiguous. The TCR originated in a man aged 18 to 30 in good health and CMV-seronegative. Source material: PBMCs. CDR3: CASSYVGGGTEAFF. Here the CDR3 DNA reads TGTGCCAGCAGTTACGTGGGTGGAGGCACTGAAGCTTTCTTT.